This note documents a single TCR beta chain sequence. This clone's antigen is unknown. No quality values exist for individual bases; no much larger clone is one base distant. Library method: PCR. This sample was sequenced with an Illumina HiSeq 4000. Bulk TCR libraries were generated as previously described, with the TCR primers listed in Table S5 used. Purification of total RNA was performed with the Qiagen AllPrep DNA/RNA kit. Before any analysis, reads coming from multiple sequencing runs of the same library were combined into one pool. Concerning the study's data processing: Reads were retained only if an exact TCR constant sequence was present, and the retained reads were trimmed to 150 nt and grouped according to their 12-nt molecular barcodes. Reads inside each barcode group were sub-clustered using a 15% Levenshtein threshold, and a quality-weighted consensus sequence was constructed for each RNA molecule. Non-functional sequences were discarded, and so were lower-count sequences lying one edit away from another sequence. Barcode sub-clusters with fewer than 20% of the maximum read count were removed, based on fitting two negative binomial distributions. The public reads were reanalyzed by TCRdb: fastp trimming at Q25, MiXCR alignment, in-frame beta chains only. Each entry is one CDR3 protein sequence, shown with its most common DNA and genes. The V and J calls were determined by TCRdb, not by the authors. Present in this sample are about 640,000 distinct CDR3 sequences, just under 20% of which were seen just once. The ten most abundant clones make up 0.85% of the sample.

From the cysteine through the phenylalanine, the CDR3 covers 15 amino acids. Solely the CDR3 DNA is kept, with 45 bases framed from the first base. From the germline V gene, CDR1 is MNHEY and CDR2 is SVGAGI. Relative to germline, V is missing 5 bases and J is missing 5 bases, with 9 bases of the junction outside any gene match. Libraries of naive CD8 T cells were generated from roughly 20,000 to 1,000,000 sorted cells, with 10%, 30% or 50% of the purified RNA used. Naive CD8 T cells were FACS-sorted as CD8+CD4-CCR7+CD45RA+ on a BD FACSAria II into RLT Plus buffer. To test detection sensitivity, Jurkat RNA equal to 9 to 10 TCR copies was added to samples of about 19,000-1,100,000 naive CD8 T cells. CD8 T cells were enriched using RosetteSep CD8+ T Cell Enrichment Cocktail and Ficoll-Paque, and the enriched cells then underwent ACK red cell lysis. The source of the sample is a study of molecular identifiers for immune sequencing clone quantification (dated by TCRdb to 2016 to 2019). About the full investigation: For a replicate experiment, RNA from roughly 20,000 or 100,000 naive CD8 T cells was divided into five aliquots, of which four were sequenced. This methods study used CD8 T cells to benchmark TCR RNA copy counting and molecular-identifier clustering-based TCR repertoire sequencing (MIDCIRS). Broader findings and caveats from the paper: Identical TCR molecules sharing a barcode could cause highly expanded clone sizes to be underestimated. When barcode sub-clustering was not used, chimeric consensus sequences inflated TCR diversity, with chimeras reaching as high as 47%. In CMV-specific effector cells, over 99% of molecules were held by clones above 20 RNA copies, whereas under 1% of molecules were held by such clones in naive cells. Modeling estimated roughly 3 recovered TCR RNA copies per cell, compared with about 10 by digital PCR, which implies around 33% capture efficiency. Naive libraries contained spiked-in Jurkat TCR RNA (approximately nine copies' worth), which is not part of the donor repertoire. Even against a background of some 1 million naive CD8 T cells, spiked-in Jurkat TCR RNA amounting to a single cell's worth was reported to be detectable.

This clonotype originated in a human donor in good health. Some libraries in this study had Jurkat cell RNA spiked in. What was sequenced was naive CD8+ T cells from blood, with Jurkat cell RNA spiked in. The cell subset or site label on this specimen signifies: FACS-sorted CD8+CD4-CCR7+CD45RA+ naive T cells. The chain couples TRBV6-5 to TRBJ2-5, with 9 central nucleotides matching TRBD2. The CDR3: CASSGAGGPSETQYF. The nucleotide sequence reads TGTGCCAGCAGTGGTGCGGGGGGGCCCTCTGAGACCCAGTACTTC.